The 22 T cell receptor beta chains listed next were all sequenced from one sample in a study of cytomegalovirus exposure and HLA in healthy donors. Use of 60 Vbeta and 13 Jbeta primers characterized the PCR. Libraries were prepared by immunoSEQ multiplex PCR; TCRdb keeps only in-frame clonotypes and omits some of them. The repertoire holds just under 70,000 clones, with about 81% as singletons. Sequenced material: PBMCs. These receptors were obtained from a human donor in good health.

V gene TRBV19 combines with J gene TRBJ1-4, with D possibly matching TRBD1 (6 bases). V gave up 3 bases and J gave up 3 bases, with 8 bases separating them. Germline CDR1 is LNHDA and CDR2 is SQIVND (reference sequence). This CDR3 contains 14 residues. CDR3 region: CASSIQGSNEKLFF. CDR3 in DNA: TGTGCCAGTAGTATTCAGGGGTCTAATGAAAAACTGTTTTTT.

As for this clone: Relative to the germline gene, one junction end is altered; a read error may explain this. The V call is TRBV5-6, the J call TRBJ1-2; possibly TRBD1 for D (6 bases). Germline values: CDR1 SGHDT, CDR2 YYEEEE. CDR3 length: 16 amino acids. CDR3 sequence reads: CASSQPGGGDFYGYPF. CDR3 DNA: TGTGCCAGCAGCCAACCTGGGGGGGGCGACTTCTATGGCTACCCCTTC.

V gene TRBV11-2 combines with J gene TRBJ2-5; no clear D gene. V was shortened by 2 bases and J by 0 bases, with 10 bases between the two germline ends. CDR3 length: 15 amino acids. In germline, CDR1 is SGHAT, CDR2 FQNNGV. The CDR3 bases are TGTGCCAGCAGCTTAAGACACCCGTACCAAGAGACCCAGTACTTC. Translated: CASSLRHPYQETQYF.

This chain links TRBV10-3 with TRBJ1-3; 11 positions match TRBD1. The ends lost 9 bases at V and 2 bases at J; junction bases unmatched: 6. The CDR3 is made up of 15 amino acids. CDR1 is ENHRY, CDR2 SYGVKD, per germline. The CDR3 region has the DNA TGTGCCATGGGACAGGGGGATTTTGCTGGAAACACCATATATTTT. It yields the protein CAMGQGDFAGNTIYF.

CDR3 loop: CSRGGLGGYTF. The CDR3 region has the DNA TGCAGCCGGGGGGGTTTAGGCGGCTACACCTTC. The chain uses TRBV20-1 and TRBJ1-2, with D possibly matching TRBD1 (5 bases). CDR1 and CDR2 from the germline V gene are DFQATT and SNEGSKA (reference sequence). This CDR3 contains 11 residues.

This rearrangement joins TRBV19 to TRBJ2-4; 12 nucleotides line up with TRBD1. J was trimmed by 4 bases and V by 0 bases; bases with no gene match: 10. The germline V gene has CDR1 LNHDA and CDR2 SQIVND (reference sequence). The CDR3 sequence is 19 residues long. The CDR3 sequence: CASSIDLAAGQGAKNIQYF. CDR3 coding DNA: TGTGCCAGTAGTATAGATCTAGCTGCGGGACAGGGGGCGAAAAACATTCAGTACTTC. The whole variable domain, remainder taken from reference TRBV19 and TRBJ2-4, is DGGITQSPKYLFRKEGQNVTLSCEQNLNHDAMYWYRQDPGQGLRLIYYSQIVNDFQKGDIAEGYSVSREKKESFPLTVTSAQKNPTAFYLCASSIDLAAGQGAKNIQYFGAGTRLSVL.

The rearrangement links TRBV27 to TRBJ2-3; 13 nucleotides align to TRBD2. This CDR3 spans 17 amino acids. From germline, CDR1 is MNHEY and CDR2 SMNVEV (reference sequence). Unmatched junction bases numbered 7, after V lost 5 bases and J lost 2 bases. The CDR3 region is CASSRMTSGGTTDTQYF. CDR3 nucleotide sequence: TGTGCCAGCAGTCGAATGACTAGCGGGGGGACCACAGATACGCAGTATTTT.

The CDR3 sequence: CASSLGPSAGAAGNTIYF. The CDR3 bases are TGTGCCAGCAGCTTAGGCCCTTCCGCGGGGGCGGCTGGAAACACCATATATTTT. This chain connects TRBV11-3 to TRBJ1-3; a weak D match, TRBD1 (6 bases). The germline V and J ends were trimmed by 1 base and 2 bases, with 18 bases remaining between them. The CDR3 has 18 residues. Germline CDR1 is SGHNT and CDR2 is YENEEA.

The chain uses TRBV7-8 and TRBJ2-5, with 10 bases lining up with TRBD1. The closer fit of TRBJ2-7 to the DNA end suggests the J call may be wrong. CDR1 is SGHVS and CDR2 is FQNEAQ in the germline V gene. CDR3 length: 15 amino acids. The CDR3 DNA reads TGTGCCAGCAGCTTGGGGACAGGGGCTAACTACGAGCAGTACTTC. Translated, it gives CASSLGTGANYEQYF.

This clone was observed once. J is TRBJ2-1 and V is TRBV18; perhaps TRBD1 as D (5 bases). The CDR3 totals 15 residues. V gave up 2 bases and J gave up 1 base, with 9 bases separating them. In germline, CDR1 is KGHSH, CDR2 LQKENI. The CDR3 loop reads CASSPTDSSYNEQFF. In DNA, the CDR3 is TGTGCCAGCTCACCAACAGACAGTTCCTACAATGAGCAGTTCTTC.

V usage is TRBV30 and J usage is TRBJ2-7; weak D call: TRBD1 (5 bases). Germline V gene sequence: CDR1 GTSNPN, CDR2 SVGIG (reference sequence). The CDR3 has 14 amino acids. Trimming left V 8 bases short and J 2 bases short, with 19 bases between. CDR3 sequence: CAHSPRQGAYEQYF. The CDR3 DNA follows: TGTGCCCACTCACCGAGGCAGGGCGCCTACGAGCAGTACTTC.

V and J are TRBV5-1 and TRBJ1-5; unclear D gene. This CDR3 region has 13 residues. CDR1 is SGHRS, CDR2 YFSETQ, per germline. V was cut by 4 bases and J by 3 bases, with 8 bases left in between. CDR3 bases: TGCGCCAGCAGCGAGTCTTTCAATCAGCCCCAGCATTTT. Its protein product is CASSESFNQPQHF. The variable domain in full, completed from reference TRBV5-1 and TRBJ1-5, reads KAGVTQTPRYLIKTRGQQVTLSCSPISGHRSVSWYQQTPGQGLQFLFEYFSETQRNKGNFPGRFSGRQFSNSRSEMNVSTLELGDSALYLCASSESFNQPQHFGDGTRLSIL.

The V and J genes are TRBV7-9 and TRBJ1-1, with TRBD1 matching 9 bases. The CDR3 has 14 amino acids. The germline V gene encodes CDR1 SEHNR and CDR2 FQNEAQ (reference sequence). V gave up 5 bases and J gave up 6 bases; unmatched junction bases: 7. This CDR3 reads CASSRDRVSSEAFF. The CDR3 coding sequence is TGTGCCAGCAGCAGGGACAGGGTAAGCTCTGAAGCTTTCTTT.

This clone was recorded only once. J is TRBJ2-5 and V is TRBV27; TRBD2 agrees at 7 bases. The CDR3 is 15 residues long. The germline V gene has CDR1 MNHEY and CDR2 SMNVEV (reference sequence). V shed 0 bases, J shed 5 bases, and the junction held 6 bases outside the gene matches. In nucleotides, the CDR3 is TGTGCCAGCAGTTTATCGCCGGGACTACCGGAGACCCAGTACTTC. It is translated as CASSLSPGLPETQYF.

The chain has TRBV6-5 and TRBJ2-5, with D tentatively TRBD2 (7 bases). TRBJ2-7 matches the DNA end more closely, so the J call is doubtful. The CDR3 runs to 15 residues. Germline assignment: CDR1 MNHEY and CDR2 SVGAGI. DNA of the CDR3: TGTGCCAGCAGTAGGGGGGGCGGGGTAAGCTACGAGCAGTACTTC. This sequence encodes CASSRGGGVSYEQYF.

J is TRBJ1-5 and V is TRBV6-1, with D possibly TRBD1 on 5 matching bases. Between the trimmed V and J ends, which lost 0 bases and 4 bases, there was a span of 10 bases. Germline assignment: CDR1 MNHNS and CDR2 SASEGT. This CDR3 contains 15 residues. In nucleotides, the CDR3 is TGTGCCAGCAGTGAAGCGGGGGGGGTAAATCAGCCCCAGCATTTT. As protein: CASSEAGGVNQPQHF.

CDR3 in amino acids: CASSRTGNEQYF. CDR3 coding DNA: TGTGCCAGCAGCAGAACAGGGAACGAGCAGTACTTC. The chain combines TRBV11-1 with TRBJ2-7; perhaps TRBD1 as D (6 bases). This CDR3 has 12 residues. V lost 5 bases to trimming and J lost 5 bases, with 10 bases between them. The germline V gene has CDR1 SGHAT and CDR2 FQDESV (reference sequence).

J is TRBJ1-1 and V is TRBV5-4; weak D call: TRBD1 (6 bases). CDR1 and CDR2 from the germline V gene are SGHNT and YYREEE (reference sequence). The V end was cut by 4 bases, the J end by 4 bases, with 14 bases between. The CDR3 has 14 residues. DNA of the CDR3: TGTGCCAGCAGCCTACAGGGAAGGAGCACTGAAGCTTTCTTT. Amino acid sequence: CASSLQGRSTEAFF.

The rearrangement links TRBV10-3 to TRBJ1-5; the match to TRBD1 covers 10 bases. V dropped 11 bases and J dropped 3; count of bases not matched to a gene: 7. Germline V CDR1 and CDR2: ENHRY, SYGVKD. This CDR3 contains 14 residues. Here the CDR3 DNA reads TGTGCCGCCGGGACAGGGGTGTTCAATCAGCCCCAGCATTTT. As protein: CAAGTGVFNQPQHF.

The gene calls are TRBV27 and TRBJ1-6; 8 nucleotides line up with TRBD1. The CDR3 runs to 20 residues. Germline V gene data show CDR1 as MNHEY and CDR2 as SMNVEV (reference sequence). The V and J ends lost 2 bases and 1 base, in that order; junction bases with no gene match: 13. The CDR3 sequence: CASSLIPGQVGSSYNSPLHF. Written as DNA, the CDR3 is TGTGCCAGCAGTTTAATCCCGGGACAGGTTGGAAGTTCCTATAATTCACCCCTCCACTTT.

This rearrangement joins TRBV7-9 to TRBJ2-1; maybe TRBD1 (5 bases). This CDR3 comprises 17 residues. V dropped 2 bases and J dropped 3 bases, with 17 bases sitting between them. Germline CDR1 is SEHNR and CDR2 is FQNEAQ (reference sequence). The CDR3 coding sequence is TGTGCCAGCAGCTTATCACTTGCAGGGTCGGTCTACAATGAGCAGTTCTTC. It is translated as CASSLSLAGSVYNEQFF.

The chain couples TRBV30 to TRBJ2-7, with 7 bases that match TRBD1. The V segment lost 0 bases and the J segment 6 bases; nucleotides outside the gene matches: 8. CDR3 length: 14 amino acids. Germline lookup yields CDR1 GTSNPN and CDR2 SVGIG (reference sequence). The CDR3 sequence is CAWSVPRQGSEQYF. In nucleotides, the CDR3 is TGTGCCTGGAGTGTACCCCGACAGGGTTCCGAGCAGTACTTC.